This T cell receptor beta chain was identified in a study of identical twins (dated by TCRdb to the mid-2010s). Background on the whole study: The study deep-sequenced TCR alpha and beta repertoires from monozygotic twins, unrelated adults of various ages and cord blood to test whether fetal clonotypes persist. Replicate twin experiments were performed at different times using different library preparation protocols to rule out contamination.

Every donor was a healthy Caucasian. The twin cohort consisted of three pairs of female monozygotic twins, all aged roughly 18 to 30 years. CD4+ and CD8+ T cell populations were isolated with positive isolation kits from Invitrogen. The library was generated by 5' RACE. The listed sequencing device is Illumina HiSeq 2000. A universal primer binding site was introduced by template switching, and a unique molecular identifier was present in the final cDNA, enabling accurate counting of TCR cDNA molecules. First-strand cDNA for TCR alpha and beta chains was synthesized from specific primers in the conserved constant-segment region. To control for contamination, every cDNA library carried two barcodes: a SMART-Mk sample barcode plus Illumina barcodes. TruSeq adapter sequences and Illumina sample barcodes were added in two successive PCR steps. Sequencing of the TCR alpha and beta cDNA libraries was done on the Illumina HiSeq platform using custom primers. The authors processed their data as follows. Unique molecular identifiers were extracted from raw reads with MiGEC, and CDR3 positions were determined with MiXCR. Recombination models were inferred per individual with the repgenHMM and IGoR tools using an EM algorithm. The tcR package in R was used for shared clonotype analysis, with sharing normalized by the product of cloneset sizes. To study raw recombination free of thymic and clonal selection effects, out-of-frame nonproductive sequences were analyzed. The raw public reads went through TCRdb reprocessing: fastp at Q25, MiXCR clone calling, in-frame beta chains kept. Each CDR3 protein appears once, grouped with its most common genes and DNA. TCRdb, not the original authors, processed these V and J calls. The sample table lists about 190,000 distinct CDR3 sequences, about 16% of them with a count of one. The ten largest clones add up to 35% to 45% of the sample.

This clonotype was detected a few times. Its recognized antigen is unknown. Base qualities were left out, and no much larger clone turns up one base away. Reading the germline V gene gives CDR1 MNHNS and CDR2 SASEGT. V is pruned by 7 bases and J by 1 base, leaving 12 bases of the junction without a gene match. Counted from cysteine to phenylalanine, this CDR3 has 16 amino acids. Only the CDR3 part of the read is kept: 48 bases, read in frame from the first base. Study-wide conclusions, independent of this receptor: Excess twin sharing in beta out-of-frame sequences was weaker because fewer shared sequences lowered the signal-to-noise ratio. Abundant cord blood beta clonotypes had fewer insertions, young adult naive repertoires showed a similar but weaker trend, and memory repertoires showed no such trend. Because the same donors could not be followed over many years, conclusions were based on cross-sectional statistical analysis. Zero-insertion analyses could be partly confounded by invariant T cells such as MAIT and iNKT, although diverse VJ usage argued against such confounding for most clonotypes. In monozygotic twins, out-of-frame TCR alpha sharing was systematically underestimated by recombination models, although the models agreed with sharing between unrelated individuals. Compared with coincidental sharing between unrelated individuals, an excess of low generation-probability sequences was observed among out-of-frame TCR alpha sequences shared between twins.

The data also belong to a second study, concerning T cells expressing NK-cell markers. As that second study puts it: Fewer than ten donors provided sorted CD3+CD56+NKG2C+, CD3+CD56+NKG2C- and CD3+CD56-NKG2C+ T-cell subsets, whose TCR beta-chain repertoires were profiled. Among the eight sequenced donors, only one was HCMV-seronegative, while the other seven were HCMV-seropositive. To restrict sorting to alphabetaTCR-expressing T cells, an anti-gammadeltaTCR antibody was added in several experiments. In roughly six donors, the dominant CD3+CD56+NKG2C+ clonotypes were among the top 10 CD8+ clonotypes and accounted for roughly 1.0-8% of CD8+ T cells. Those dominant clonotypes were again the most abundant among CD3+CD56-NKG2C+ cells in four donors, at roughly 25-65%. It remained unclear whether the expanded NKG2C-expressing T cell clones were specific for HCMV antigens. The eight sequenced donors were randomly selected healthy volunteers, three men and five women. HCMV serostatus was determined by detecting HCMV-specific IgG in serum with a commercial ELISA kit. MIGEC was used to demultiplex reads and group reads by UMI, and MiTCR was used to assemble and quantify clonotypes. To remove erroneous sequences, TCR cDNA sequences were retained only when supported by two or more reads. The tcR package was used for downstream repertoire analysis, and clonotypes were matched across fractions by CDR3 nucleotide sequence plus V segment. VDJmatch was used to annotate antigen specificity against VDJdb, with one amino acid substitution allowed in CDR3.

The clonotype comes from a woman between 18 and 29 years old in good health. Sequencing was done on a sample of CD8+ T cells sorted from blood. The rearranged segments are TRBV6-1 and TRBJ1-2, and TRBD1 aligns with 7 junction nucleotides. CDR3 sequence: CASKTGTGTDNYGYTF. In nucleotides, the sequence is TGTGCCAGCAAGACGGGCACCGGGACAGATAACTATGGCTACACCTTC.